Below, 25 T cell receptor beta chains from the same sample are listed, as sequenced in a study of early stage breast cancer tumors. The table came from immunoSEQ multiplex PCR; TCRdb's copy has only in-frame clones and leaves some out. The sample consists of around 30,000 clones, roughly two thirds of them appearing once. The sequencing input was blood. Source of these receptors: a person between 50 and 60 years old with breast cancer.

CDR3: CASSPRTSDYNEQFF. The DNA of the CDR3 is TGTGCCAGCTCACCGAGGACTAGCGACTACAATGAGCAGTTCTTC. V gene TRBV18 combines with J gene TRBJ2-1; 9 positions agree with TRBD2. The CDR3 is 15 amino acids. The ends lost 3 bases at V and 3 bases at J; junction bases unmatched: 3. Germline V gene sequence: CDR1 KGHSH, CDR2 LQKENI. Variable domain in full (rest from reference TRBV18 and TRBJ2-1): NAGVMQNPRHLVRRRGQEARLRCSPMKGHSHVYWYRQLPEEGLKFMVYLQKENIIDESGMPKERFSAEFPKEGPSILRIQQVVRGDSAAYFCASSPRTSDYNEQFFGPGTRLTVL.

The V and J genes are TRBV6-5 and TRBJ1-1; D might be TRBD1 (5 bases). Trimming removed 5 bases from V and 0 bases from J, with 7 bases in between. Germline assignment: CDR1 MNHEY and CDR2 SVGAGI. The CDR3 loop spans 13 amino acids. CDR3 loop: CASSLTVNTEAFF. CDR3 nucleotide sequence: TGTGCCAGCAGTCTGACAGTGAACACTGAAGCTTTCTTT.

This chain links TRBV27 with TRBJ1-1, with a possible D match to TRBD1 (6 bases). The germline V and J ends were trimmed by 5 bases and 0 bases, with 13 bases remaining between them. Per germline, CDR1 MNHEY and CDR2 SMNVEV (reference sequence). The CDR3 loop spans 15 amino acids. The CDR3 protein is CASSLYRDMNTEAFF. DNA of the CDR3: TGTGCCAGCAGTCTTTACAGGGATATGAACACTGAAGCTTTCTTT.

The table lists this clone with a few counts. This chain uses TRBV5-1 with TRBJ1-1; D unclear. CDR3 length: 14 residues. V dropped 3 bases and J dropped 2 bases, with 11 bases sitting between them. Germline values: CDR1 SGHRS, CDR2 YFSETQ. The CDR3 here is CASSSLVDNTEAFF. The DNA for the CDR3 is TGCGCCAGCAGCTCCTTGGTAGATAACACTGAAGCTTTCTTT.

This clone was detected a few times. The chain joins TRBV12-5 to TRBJ2-5; a possible D gene is TRBD2 (6 bases). This CDR3 is built from 12 residues. The germline V gene encodes CDR1 LGHNT and CDR2 FRNRAP. The germline V and J ends were trimmed by 10 bases and 5 bases, with 14 bases remaining between them. CDR3 sequence (DNA): TGTGCTACTCAGTCGGAGGGGGAGACCCAGTACTTC. As protein: CATQSEGETQYF.

J is TRBJ1-5 and V is TRBV16; perhaps TRBD1 as D (6 bases). The CDR3 totals 14 residues. The V end lost 2 bases, the J end lost 6 bases, and 11 bases lay between the germline ends. Germline CDR1 is KGHSY and CDR2 is FQNENV. In nucleotides, the CDR3 is TGTGCCAGCAGCCAAGGGACACGGGGTCAGCCCCAGCATTTT. Translated: CASSQGTRGQPQHF.

The chain recombines TRBV10-3 with TRBJ1-2; 7 nucleotides align to TRBD1. The CDR3 runs to 14 residues. With 2 bases clipped from V and 4 bases from J, the junction kept 4 bases outside the gene matches. Germline CDR1 is ENHRY and CDR2 is SYGVKD. The CDR3 sequence is CAISETGEAYGYTF. The CDR3 DNA sequence: TGTGCCATCAGTGAGACAGGGGAGGCCTATGGCTACACCTTC.

This chain connects TRBV14 to TRBJ2-7, with D uncertain. This CDR3 has 13 residues. The ends were cut back, 0 bases at V and 1 base at J, with 4 bases in the middle. Germline lookup yields CDR1 SGHDN and CDR2 FVKESK. The CDR3 spells CASSQENSYEQYF. CDR3 DNA: TGTGCCAGCAGCCAAGAAAATTCCTACGAGCAGTACTTC. The variable domain in full, completed from reference TRBV14 and TRBJ2-7, reads EAGVTQFPSHSVIEKGQTVTLRCDPISGHDNLYWYRRVMGKEIKFLLHFVKESKQDESGMPNNRFLAERTGGTYSTLKVQPAELEDSGVYFCASSQENSYEQYFGPGTRLTVT.

The rearrangement joins TRBV29-1 to TRBJ2-2; TRBD1 agrees at 8 bases. CDR1 and CDR2 from the germline V gene are SQVTM and ANQGSEA. The CDR3 runs to 16 residues. V trimming: 4 bases; J trimming: 4 bases; junction bases outside the gene matches: 11. Here the CDR3 DNA reads TGCAGCGTTGCGGGTGCGGGACAGGCGTTCACCGGGGAGCTGTTTTTT. It is translated as CSVAGAGQAFTGELFF.

The rearrangement links TRBV6-1 to TRBJ2-7; D is uncertain. The V gene's germline CDR1 is MNHNS and CDR2 SASEGT. V was pared by 6 bases and J by 6 bases, with 15 bases between. The CDR3 spans 13 residues. CDR3 sequence reads: CASRDPGTREQYF. The CDR3 nucleotides are TGTGCCAGCAGGGACCCCGGAACACGCGAGCAGTACTTC.

The CDR3 protein is CASSLGTELNYGYTF. Here the CDR3 DNA reads TGCGCCAGCAGTCTGGGGACAGAGCTTAACTATGGCTACACCTTC. The rearrangement uses TRBV23-1 and TRBJ1-2; 7 bases agree with TRBD1. TRBV23-1 is reported as an ORF; its role is uncertain. CDR3 length equals 15 residues. Trimming removed 4 bases from V and 1 base from J; junction bases left unmatched: 6.

The chain has TRBV25-1 and TRBJ2-7; D perhaps matches TRBD1 (6 bases). The CDR3 totals 15 residues. From germline, CDR1 is MGHDK and CDR2 SYGVNS. V gave up 3 bases and J gave up 4 bases, with 16 bases separating them. The CDR3 region is CASSDEGGFPYEQYF. CDR3 DNA sequence: TGTGCCAGCAGTGACGAAGGGGGTTTTCCTTACGAGCAGTACTTC.

The chain recombines TRBV7-9 with TRBJ2-1; 7 bases are shared with TRBD2. This CDR3 is built from 18 residues. V lost 3 bases to trimming and J lost 4 bases; unmatched junction nucleotides: 15. Germline loops: CDR1 SEHNR, CDR2 FQNEAQ (reference sequence). DNA of the CDR3: TGTGCCAGCAGCTTGGCGTCGGGGGGATTAGTTGGTTACAATGAGCAGTTCTTC. Translating gives CASSLASGGLVGYNEQFF.

The chain recombines TRBV7-9 with TRBJ1-1; D gene unclear. Trimming cost V 5 bases and J 0 bases, with 19 bases left between them. The CDR3 totals 17 residues. In germline, CDR1 is SEHNR, CDR2 FQNEAQ (reference sequence). The CDR3 loop is CASSRRPLQLMNTEAFF. CDR3 bases: TGTGCCAGCAGCCGACGACCCCTTCAGCTAATGAACACTGAAGCTTTCTTT.

The chain joins TRBV7-2 to TRBJ1-5; TRBD1 is a possible D gene (5 bases). Per germline, CDR1 SGHTA and CDR2 FQGNSA. The CDR3 covers 15 residues. V dropped 1 base and J dropped 4 bases, with 11 bases sitting between them. The DNA for the CDR3 is TGTGCCAGCAGCTTAGGGGGGGACCTAAATCAGCCCCAGCATTTT. Translated, it gives CASSLGGDLNQPQHF.

A few counts support this clone. CDR3: CASSSGGNLYEQYF. CDR3 coding DNA: TGTGCCAGCAGCTCCGGGGGCAACCTATACGAGCAGTACTTC. V is TRBV27 and J is TRBJ2-7, with D tentatively TRBD1 or TRBD2 (6 bases each). The CDR3 spans 14 residues. Germline V gives CDR1 MNHEY, CDR2 SMNVEV (reference sequence). V lost 6 bases, J lost 4 bases, and 16 bases lay in between.

The chain combines TRBV5-6 with TRBJ2-3; D remains ambiguous. Germline V gives CDR1 SGHDT, CDR2 YYEEEE. The CDR3 contains 13 residues. Trimming removed 4 bases from V and 0 bases from J, with 6 bases in between. The chain's CDR3 is CASSISSTDTQYF. The CDR3 DNA sequence: TGTGCCAGCAGCATATCTAGCACAGATACGCAGTATTTT. Supplemented by reference TRBV5-6 and TRBJ2-3, the full variable domain reads DAGVTQSPTHLIKTRGQQVTLRCSPKSGHDTVSWYQQALGQGPQFIFQYYEEEERQRGNFPDRFSGHQFPNYSSELNVNALLLGDSALYLCASSISSTDTQYFGPGTRLTVL.

The V and J genes are TRBV18 and TRBJ2-5; 7 bases map to TRBD1. Per germline, CDR1 KGHSH and CDR2 LQKENI. The CDR3 runs 14 residues. V was clipped by 0 bases and J by 5 bases; unmatched bases: 3. The CDR3 sequence: CASSPPLQGETQYF. CDR3 in DNA: TGTGCCAGCTCACCACCCTTACAGGGGGAGACCCAGTACTTC.

The chain combines TRBV5-1 with TRBJ1-1; a weak D match, TRBD1 (6 bases). Trimming took 5 bases from V and 4 from J, leaving 12 bases between them. CDR3 size: 13 residues. The V gene's germline CDR1 is SGHRS and CDR2 YFSETQ. CDR3 DNA: TGCGCCAGCAGTTTCGGGGGCGGCACTGAAGCTTTCTTT. Encoded protein: CASSFGGGTEAFF. Full variable domain (missing parts from reference TRBV5-1 and TRBJ1-1): KAGVTQTPRYLIKTRGQQVTLSCSPISGHRSVSWYQQTPGQGLQFLFEYFSETQRNKGNFPGRFSGRQFSNSRSEMNVSTLELGDSALYLCASSFGGGTEAFFGQGTRLTVV.

There are a few counts of this clone. The CDR3 bases are TGTGCCAGCAGTTACTCGGACAGGCCTGAGCAGTTCTTC. This codes for CASSYSDRPEQFF. This chain joins TRBV6-6 and TRBJ2-1, with 7 bases lining up with TRBD1. This CDR3 has 13 amino acids. Germline loops: CDR1 MNHNY, CDR2 SVGAGI (reference sequence). V dropped 0 bases and J dropped 9; count of bases not matched to a gene: 2.

The rearrangement joins TRBV7-6 to TRBJ2-5; 11 positions match TRBD2. Trimming removed 5 bases from V and 2 bases from J; junction bases left unmatched: 7. The CDR3 consists of 16 residues. In germline, CDR1 is SGHVS, CDR2 FNYEAQ. The CDR3 DNA reads as TGTGCCAGCAGCCCCAGTCTAGCGGGGGGTCAAGAGACCCAGTACTTC. Protein: CASSPSLAGGQETQYF. Based on the CDR3 plus reference TRBV7-6 and TRBJ2-5, the full variable domain is GAGVSQSPRYKVTKRGQDVALRCDPISGHVSLYWYRQALGQGPEFLTYFNYEAQQDKSGLPNDRFSAERPEGSISTLTIQRTEQRDSAMYRCASSPSLAGGQETQYFGPGTRLLVL.

The chain recombines TRBV7-9 with TRBJ2-5; no reliable D call. The CDR3 runs 14 residues. Trimming stripped 3 bases from V and 0 bases from J, with 8 bases between. Germline assignment: CDR1 SEHNR and CDR2 FQNEAQ (reference sequence). CDR3 sequence reads: CASSFGAYQETQYF. Written as DNA, the CDR3 is TGTGCCAGCAGCTTTGGTGCGTACCAAGAGACCCAGTACTTC.

The chain combines TRBV19 with TRBJ1-2, with D hard to call. Germline-derived CDR1 and CDR2 are LNHDA and SQIVND (reference sequence). The length of the CDR3 is 13 residues. With 5 bases removed from V and 8 bases from J, the gap between germline ends came to 15 bases. Here the CDR3 reads CASSPRPDEGYTF. The CDR3 region has the DNA TGTGCCAGTAGTCCCCGGCCCGACGAGGGCTACACCTTC.

The chain couples TRBV19 to TRBJ1-1, with D possibly TRBD1 on 5 matching bases. The CDR3 totals 13 residues. V was cut by 7 bases and J by 2 bases, with 11 bases left in between. In germline, CDR1 is LNHDA, CDR2 SQIVND (reference sequence). The CDR3 reads CASKMGLNTEAFF. The CDR3 DNA sequence: TGTGCCAGTAAGATGGGACTTAACACTGAAGCTTTCTTT.

V is TRBV28 and J is TRBJ1-1, with D possibly matching TRBD1 (6 bases). The CDR3 is 14 amino acids. In germline, CDR1 is MDHEN, CDR2 SYDVKM. The germline V and J ends were trimmed by 2 bases and 4 bases, with 11 bases remaining between them. The CDR3 bases are TGTGCCAGCAGTTTAGGCAGGGGTTCCACTGAAGCTTTCTTT. This sequence encodes CASSLGRGSTEAFF. Looking up the rest from reference TRBV28 and TRBJ1-1 gives the full variable domain: DVKVTQSSRYLVKRTGEKVFLECVQDMDHENMFWYRQDPGLGLRLIYFSYDVKMKEKGDIPEGYSVSREKKERFSLILESASTNQTSMYLCASSLGRGSTEAFFGQGTRLTVV.